These 21 T cell receptor beta chains share one sample of origin, sequenced in a study of T cells in Graves' hyperthyroidism and ophthalmopathy. Regions amplified from RNA transcripts were the TCR beta CDR3 regions. With the HTBI primer set, the TCR CDR3 went through a first round of RT-PCR. TCRdb recomputed calls from the multiplex PCR reads with MiXCR, one row per CDR3 protein. Of approximately 570,000 distinct CDR3 sequences detected, just under 20% appear once; the ten largest clones hold roughly 44%. Sequencing was performed on blood. The receptors were sampled from a man aged 35 to 55 with Graves' ophthalmopathy.

This clonotype was observed at least ten times. The chain uses TRBV5-6 and TRBJ2-1, with D unclear. V was clipped by 0 bases and J by 8 bases, with 6 bases between them. The CDR3 consists of 12 residues. Germline CDR1 reads SGHDT; CDR2 reads YYEEEE. CDR3 protein: CASSLGTYEQFF. For the CDR3, the DNA is TGTGCCAGCAGCTTGGGTACCTATGAGCAGTTCTTC.

The rearrangement joins TRBV28 to TRBJ2-2; tentative D call: TRBD2 (6 bases). V was cut by 6 bases and J by 5 bases, with 13 bases left in between. The CDR3 is 14 residues long. Per germline, CDR1 MDHEN and CDR2 SYDVKM. The DNA for the CDR3 is TGTGCCAGCAGCAAGGGTGGGGGGACCGGGGAGCTGTTTTTT. It translates to CASSKGGGTGELFF.

The rearrangement uses TRBV5-1 and TRBJ1-2; TRBD1 might be the D (6 bases). Germline V gene lookup returns CDR1 SGHRS and CDR2 YFSETQ. V lost 5 bases to trimming and J lost 4 bases, with 9 bases between them. The CDR3 spans 12 residues. CDR3 coding DNA: TGCGCCAGCAGGGAAGGGGGCTATGGCTACACCTTC. Translation: CASREGGYGYTF.

This clonotype was seen only a few times. A much larger clone is a single base away; this may be a read error. The chain recombines TRBV7-9 with TRBJ1-2, with TRBD1 as a possible D gene (5 bases). This CDR3 region has 13 residues. CDR1 and CDR2 from the germline V gene are SEHNR and FQNEAQ (reference sequence). Trimming took off 1 base at V and 3 bases at J, with 6 bases between the two ends. The DNA for the CDR3 is TGTGCCAGCAGCTTAGGACAGCACTATGGCTACACCTTC. It yields the protein CASSLGQHYGYTF. The variable domain in full, completed from reference TRBV7-9 and TRBJ1-2, reads DTGVSQNPRHKITKRGQNVTFRCDPISEHNRLYWYRQTLGQGPEFLTYFQNEAQLEKSRLLSDRFSAERPKGSFSTLEIQRTEQGDSAMYLCASSLGQHYGYTFGSGTRLTVV.

This clonotype was counted at least ten times. The V gene is TRBV12-3 or TRBV12-4, the J gene TRBJ2-5; TRBD1 agrees at 7 bases. With V trimmed by 6 bases and J by 4 bases, 2 bases remained unmatched. The CDR3 contains 12 residues. In DNA, the CDR3 is TGTGCCAGCAGGGACAGGAGAGAGACCCAGTACTTC. It is translated as CASRDRRETQYF.

This clonotype was counted many times. V gene TRBV20-1 combines with J gene TRBJ1-2; D not certain. This CDR3 region has 13 residues. CDR1 and CDR2 (germline): DFQATT, SNEGSKA (reference sequence). Trimming pared 0 bases from V and 0 bases from J, leaving 5 bases between. The CDR3 DNA reads TGCAGTGCTAGAGAGTTAGCTAACTATGGCTACACCTTC. Translation gives CSARELANYGYTF.

The V and J genes are TRBV27 and TRBJ2-1; a possible D gene is TRBD2 (6 bases). The germline gives CDR1 MNHEY, CDR2 SMNVEV (reference sequence). The germline V and J ends were trimmed by 6 bases and 7 bases, with 13 bases remaining between them. This CDR3 has 13 amino acids. For the CDR3, the DNA is TGTGCCAGCAGCCATCCGACTAGGAATGAGCAGTTCTTC. Encoded protein: CASSHPTRNEQFF.

As concerns this clonotype: Germline and junction disagree at one end, which may indicate a read error. The genes are TRBV6-1 and TRBJ1-1; D unclear. The CDR3 has 12 amino acids. Per germline, CDR1 MNHNS and CDR2 SASEGT. CDR3 sequence reads: CASREGNTEAFF. The CDR3, as DNA: TGTGCCAGCAGAGAAGGAAACACTGAAGCTTTCTTT.

This clonotype was seen ten or more times. This rearrangement joins TRBV5-1 to TRBJ2-1, with 8 nucleotides matching TRBD1. Per the germline V gene, CDR1 is SGHRS and CDR2 is YFSETQ. V lost 4 bases and J lost 4; bases outside the gene matches: 7. This CDR3 spans 15 amino acids. CDR3 nucleotide sequence: TGCGCCAGCAGCACGACAGGGGCGACTTACAATGAGCAGTTCTTC. Amino acids: CASSTTGATYNEQFF.

This clonotype was observed at least ten times. V and J are TRBV12-3 or TRBV12-4 and TRBJ2-1; D remains unclear. V dropped 3 bases and J dropped 5 bases, with 14 bases sitting between them. This CDR3 region has 15 residues. CDR3 in DNA: TGTGCCAGCAGTTTGTGGGCCTTTCTCGACAATGAGCAGTTCTTC. Encoded protein: CASSLWAFLDNEQFF.

This clonotype was detected many times. The CDR3 protein is CASSPLDRRSGNTIYF. For the CDR3, the DNA is TGTGCCAGCTCACCACTGGACCGCCGCTCTGGAAACACCATATATTTT. The chain combines TRBV18 with TRBJ1-3; no clear D. The CDR3 is 16 residues long. Germline CDR1 is KGHSH and CDR2 is LQKENI. V lost 1 base to trimming and J lost 0 bases, with 10 bases between them.

This clonotype has a handful of counts. The chain uses TRBV7-9 and TRBJ2-1, with unresolved D. V was cut by 5 bases and J by 4 bases, with 12 bases left in between. This CDR3 has 14 residues. Germline V CDR1 and CDR2: SEHNR, FQNEAQ (reference sequence). CDR3: CASSAQITYNEQFF. CDR3 DNA: TGTGCCAGCAGCGCCCAGATTACTTACAATGAGCAGTTCTTC.

At least ten counts were recorded for this clonotype. The chain has TRBV20-1 and TRBJ2-1, with TRBD2 identical over 13 bases. This CDR3 is 14 amino acids long. V shed 5 bases and J 8 bases; nucleotides not matched to a gene: 6. The germline CDR1 and CDR2 sequences are DFQATT and SNEGSKA (reference sequence). Here the CDR3 DNA reads TGCAGTGCTCAGACTAGCGGGAGGTTCGATGAGCAGTTCTTC. It encodes CSAQTSGRFDEQFF.

This chain connects TRBV7-8 to TRBJ2-2; D could derive from TRBD1 or TRBD2 (5 bases each). There are 15 residues in the CDR3. Germline-derived CDR1 and CDR2 are SGHVS and FQNEAQ. Trimming shortened V by 4 bases and J by 3 bases, and 12 bases separated the two germline ends. The CDR3 bases are TGTGCCAGCAGCTCAGAGGGGCGGGACACCGGGGAGCTGTTTTTT. Its protein product is CASSSEGRDTGELFF.

This clonotype appeared many times. This chain connects TRBV7-2 to TRBJ2-3, with D tentatively TRBD2 (7 bases). V was cut by 5 bases and J by 3 bases, with 15 bases left in between. From germline, CDR1 is SGHTA and CDR2 FQGNSA. The CDR3 extends over 15 amino acids. CDR3 loop: CASSIPQGLTDTQYF. The CDR3 nucleotides are TGTGCCAGCAGCATCCCACAGGGACTAACAGATACGCAGTATTTT.

This clonotype was observed many times. CDR3 coding DNA: TGTGCCAGCAGGGGTGGTGGCGGGACCACATACGAGCAGTACTTC. As protein: CASRGGGGTTYEQYF. V gene TRBV12-3 or TRBV12-4 combines with J gene TRBJ2-7; the D gene is possibly TRBD2 (6 bases). Trimming pared 6 bases from V and 4 bases from J, leaving 19 bases between. This CDR3 spans 15 amino acids.

This chain links TRBV6-5 with TRBJ1-4; D not certain. V was clipped by 0 bases and J by 9 bases, with 5 bases between them. The CDR3 contains 12 residues. Germline CDR1 and CDR2: MNHEY and SVGAGI. CDR3 in amino acids: CASSYSGKKLFF. The CDR3 region has the DNA TGTGCCAGCAGTTACTCGGGGAAAAAACTGTTTTTT.

This clonotype was seen ten or more times. V and J are TRBV7-9 and TRBJ2-3; maybe TRBD2 (5 bases). Germline CDR1 SEHNR, CDR2 FQNEAQ (reference sequence). The CDR3 loop spans 14 amino acids. Trimming removed 3 bases from V and 2 bases from J, with 9 bases in between. For the CDR3, the DNA is TGTGCCAGCAGCTTGAGCGGAAACACAGATACGCAGTATTTT. It is translated as CASSLSGNTDTQYF.

The genes are TRBV6-5 and TRBJ1-2; tentative D call: TRBD1 (5 bases). The CDR3 consists of 15 residues. Deletions cut 2 bases from V and 7 bases from J, with 17 bases between. CDR1 and CDR2 (germline): MNHEY, SVGAGI. The CDR3 here is CASSYRQGLVSGYTF. CDR3 bases: TGTGCCAGCAGTTACCGGCAGGGCCTGGTCTCTGGCTACACCTTC.

The sample holds many counts of this clonotype. The rearrangement links TRBV11-2 to TRBJ2-3; 11 nucleotides match TRBD2. The CDR3 loop spans 16 amino acids. V lost 1 base, J lost 6 bases, and 6 bases stayed unmatched. CDR1 SGHAT and CDR2 FQNNGV come from the germline V gene. CDR3 nucleotides: TGTGCCAGCAGCTTAGCCACTAGCGGGAGAGGCGATACGCAGTATTTT. Its protein is CASSLATSGRGDTQYF.

The table lists this clonotype with many counts. The rearrangement links TRBV12-3 or TRBV12-4 to TRBJ1-5; D is perhaps TRBD1 (5 bases). The V gene lost 4 bases and the J gene lost 6 bases, with 7 bases spanning the gap. The CDR3 spans 12 residues. As DNA, the CDR3 is TGTGCCAGCAGTTGGGGGAGTCAGCCCCAGCATTTT. Its protein product is CASSWGSQPQHF.